Below, 30 T cell receptor beta chains from the same sample are listed, as sequenced in a study of response to subunit inactivated influenza vaccine. MiXCR, applied by TCRdb to the RT-PCR reads, yields one record per CDR3 protein. This sample has about 520,000 distinct CDR3 sequences; 6% to 9% occur once, and the top ten carry about an eighth. The material sequenced was PBMCs from blood, taken 23 months after vaccination. The receptors derive from a man between 50 and 75 years old who received an inactivated influenza vaccine.

This clonotype was observed a few times. The V call is TRBV20-1, the J call TRBJ1-3, with 11 bases aligning to TRBD1. The V gene end was trimmed by 2 bases and the J gene end by 3 bases; junction bases not matched to a gene: 9. This CDR3 contains 17 residues. Germline-derived CDR1 and CDR2 are DFQATT and SNEGSKA (reference sequence). CDR3 DNA: TGCAGTGCTAGAACATCCGGACAGGGGGCTTATGGAAACACCATATATTTT. Translation: CSARTSGQGAYGNTIYF.

There are many counts of this clonotype. This chain uses TRBV5-1 with TRBJ2-7; D unclear. CDR3 length: 14 amino acids. The V and J ends lost 4 bases and 0 bases respectively, with 11 bases between them. Per germline, CDR1 SGHRS and CDR2 YFSETQ. The CDR3 region is CASSPPGSSYEQYF. For the CDR3, the DNA is TGCGCCAGCAGCCCCCCGGGTTCCTCCTACGAGCAGTACTTC.

This clonotype was counted only a few times. The rearrangement joins TRBV15 to TRBJ1-1; no clear D. Germline V lookup: CDR1 LNHNV, CDR2 YYDKDF (reference sequence). V lost 0 bases and J 7 bases, leaving 6 bases between the germline ends. The CDR3 totals 12 residues. CDR3 in amino acids: CATSRDRSEAFF. In DNA, the CDR3 is TGTGCCACCAGCAGAGATCGGAGTGAAGCTTTCTTT.

This clonotype appeared many times. This chain joins TRBV12-3 or TRBV12-4 and TRBJ2-1; 9 nucleotides line up with TRBD2. The CDR3 contains 15 residues. The J segment lost 5 bases and the V segment lost 3 bases, leaving 5 bases of the junction unmatched. The CDR3 coding sequence is TGTGCCAGCAGTTTTGGCGGGGGGGGACACAATGAGCAGTTCTTC. It is translated as CASSFGGGGHNEQFF.

J is TRBJ1-1 and V is TRBV18; D remains ambiguous. In germline, CDR1 is KGHSH, CDR2 LQKENI. The CDR3 consists of 14 residues. Trimming cost V 4 bases and J 0 bases, with 9 bases left between them. This CDR3 is CASSRKELNTEAFF. The DNA of the CDR3 is TGTGCCAGCTCACGTAAGGAACTGAACACTGAAGCTTTCTTT.

In its sample, this clonotype was seen a few times. This sequence joins TRBV4-2 and TRBJ2-7, with 9 bases fitting TRBD2. CDR1 LGHNA and CDR2 YNFKEQ come from the germline V gene. This CDR3 has 17 amino acids. V lost 0 bases, J lost 6 bases, and 12 bases stayed unmatched. The CDR3 reads CASSQDPAGGQGGEQYF. For the CDR3, the DNA is TGTGCCAGCAGCCAAGATCCAGCGGGAGGACAAGGCGGCGAGCAGTACTTC.

V and J are TRBV6-5 and TRBJ2-3; the match to TRBD2 covers 7 bases. The V and J ends lost 2 bases and 2 bases, in that order; junction bases with no gene match: 4. CDR3 length equals 15 residues. CDR1 and CDR2 (germline): MNHEY, SVGAGI. The CDR3 sequence: CASSYGGDYTDTQYF. In DNA, the CDR3 is TGTGCCAGCAGTTACGGGGGGGACTACACAGATACGCAGTATTTT.

This clonotype was seen a handful of times. The rearrangement joins TRBV6-1 to TRBJ2-5; no clear D gene. The germline V and J ends were trimmed by 1 base and 5 bases, with 8 bases remaining between them. The CDR3 length is 13 residues. Looked up from germline, CDR1 is MNHNS and CDR2 is SASEGT. The CDR3 spells CASSEGWVETQYF. Here the CDR3 DNA reads TGTGCCAGCAGTGAAGGATGGGTGGAGACCCAGTACTTC.

This chain joins TRBV12-3 or TRBV12-4 and TRBJ2-7; D not certain. The CDR3 extends over 16 amino acids. Trimming took 3 bases from V and 2 from J, leaving 17 bases between them. The chain's CDR3 is CASSFSVSRATYEQYF. Here the CDR3 DNA reads TGTGCCAGCAGTTTTTCCGTTAGTAGGGCGACCTACGAGCAGTACTTC.

The V and J genes are TRBV18 and TRBJ2-3, with D perhaps TRBD1 (6 bases). The germline V gene has CDR1 KGHSH and CDR2 LQKENI. V was pared by 3 bases and J by 4 bases, with 14 bases between. The CDR3 is 15 amino acids. CDR3 region: CASSPSQGRADTQYF. DNA for the CDR3: TGTGCCAGCTCACCTAGCCAGGGGCGCGCAGATACGCAGTATTTT.

Only a few counts were recorded for this clonotype. The V gene is TRBV20-1, the J gene TRBJ2-1; TRBD2 aligns across 8 bases. Germline CDR1 reads DFQATT; CDR2 reads SNEGSKA (reference sequence). The CDR3 contains 14 residues. Trimming removed 3 bases from V and 7 bases from J; junction bases left unmatched: 8. CDR3 protein: CSASGGTRGNEQFF. The CDR3 DNA reads TGCAGTGCTAGTGGTGGGACTAGGGGAAATGAGCAGTTCTTC.

This clonotype was detected a few times. The junction shows a germline mismatch at one end, possibly a read error. The chain uses TRBV7-7 and TRBJ2-1; 14 bases match TRBD2. This CDR3 spans 16 amino acids. The germline V gene has CDR1 SSHAT and CDR2 FNYEAQ (reference sequence). The CDR3 here is CASSSSTSGGAGEQFF. CDR3 coding DNA: TGTGCTAGCAGCTCCTCGACTAGCGGGGGGGCCGGTGAGCAGTTCTTC. The variable domain in full, completed from reference TRBV7-7 and TRBJ2-1, reads GAGVSQSPRYKVTKRGQDVTLRCDPISSHATLYWYQQALGQGPEFLTYFNYEAQPDKSGLPSDRFSAERPEGSISTLTIQRTEQRDSAMYRCASSSSTSGGAGEQFFGPGTRLTVL.

This clonotype was picked up many times. This chain uses TRBV9 with TRBJ2-7, with 9 bases matching TRBD1. The germline CDR1 and CDR2 sequences are SGDLS and YYNGEE. Trimming took 3 bases from V and 3 from J; bases not matched to a gene: 4. The CDR3 spans 14 residues. CDR3 DNA sequence: TGTGCCAGCAGCGAGGGACAGGGCCTCTACGAGCAGTACTTC. Its protein is CASSEGQGLYEQYF.

The J gene is TRBJ2-5, the V gene TRBV6-2 or TRBV6-3; the match to TRBD2 covers 8 bases. V gave up 6 bases and J gave up 4 bases; unmatched junction bases: 4. CDR3 length equals 13 residues. Germline CDR1 is MNHEY and CDR2 is SVGEGT. CDR3 sequence reads: CASRGTSGETQYF. DNA of the CDR3: TGTGCCAGCAGGGGGACTAGTGGAGAGACCCAGTACTTC.

Worth noting for this clonotype: This may come from a read error, since a much larger clone is one base off. J is TRBJ2-4 and V is TRBV29-1, with 9 bases fitting TRBD1. This CDR3 has 15 residues. Germline lookup yields CDR1 SQVTM and CDR2 ANQGSEA. V was pared by 7 bases and J by 3 bases, with 10 bases of the junction left unmatched. CDR3 nucleotide sequence: TGCAGCGCACTACAGGGGGCAAGATTCAAAAACATTCAGTACTTC. It yields the protein CSALQGARFKNIQYF.

This clonotype was recorded once. A much larger clone lies one base from this, so it may be a read error. This chain links TRBV5-4 with TRBJ2-3; 15 bases match TRBD2. CDR1 is SGHNT, CDR2 YYREEE, per germline (reference sequence). The CDR3 totals 18 residues. As DNA, the CDR3 is TGTGCCAGCAGCTCCGGGACTAGCGGGAGGACTAGCACAGATACGCCGTATTTT. Translated: CASSSGTSGRTSTDTPYF.

This clonotype appeared many times. This sequence joins TRBV6-5 and TRBJ2-7, with TRBD1 matching 7 bases. Germline CDR1 and CDR2: MNHEY and SVGAGI. The CDR3 extends over 15 amino acids. V lost 0 bases to trimming and J lost 2 bases; unmatched junction nucleotides: 4. CDR3 residues: CASSYSSGGPYEQYF. The CDR3 DNA reads TGTGCCAGCAGTTACTCATCAGGGGGACCCTACGAGCAGTACTTC.

This clonotype was picked up a small number of times. J is TRBJ1-5 and V is TRBV6-2 or TRBV6-3, with a possible D match to TRBD1 (5 bases). CDR3 length: 14 residues. Germline V lookup: CDR1 MNHEY, CDR2 SVGEGT. V was cut by 1 base and J by 3 bases, with 7 bases left in between. CDR3 protein: CASSYWGLNQPQHF. CDR3 DNA: TGTGCCAGCAGTTACTGGGGCCTCAATCAGCCCCAGCATTTT.

The table lists this clonotype with many counts. V gene TRBV6-5 combines with J gene TRBJ2-1; D uncertain. The germline V gene has CDR1 MNHEY and CDR2 SVGAGI. Trimming stripped 2 bases from V and 7 bases from J, with 3 bases between. The CDR3 extends over 11 amino acids. The CDR3 bases are TGTGCCAGCAGTTACGCGAATGAGCAGTTCTTC. Its translation is CASSYANEQFF.

At least ten counts were recorded for this clonotype. The chain uses TRBV12-3 or TRBV12-4 and TRBJ2-1, with D hard to call. This CDR3 region has 12 residues. The V gene lost 6 bases and the J gene lost 4 bases, with 7 bases spanning the gap. Here the CDR3 reads CASRPLYNEQFF. Written as DNA, the CDR3 is TGTGCCAGCAGACCTTTATACAATGAGCAGTTCTTC.

This clonotype was detected a few times. V gene TRBV7-6 combines with J gene TRBJ2-5; the D gene is possibly TRBD1 (5 bases). Germline assignment: CDR1 SGHVS and CDR2 FNYEAQ. This CDR3 has 14 residues. Trimming removed 1 base from V and 5 bases from J, with 11 bases in between. The CDR3 DNA sequence: TGTGCCAGCAGCTTAGATGCAGGGCGGGAGACCCAGTACTTC. As protein: CASSLDAGRETQYF.

This clonotype has at least ten counts. The chain couples TRBV3-1 to TRBJ2-5; 13 positions match TRBD2. The CDR3 runs 17 residues. CDR1 is LGHDT and CDR2 is YNNKEL in the germline V gene (reference sequence). The V segment lost 0 bases and the J segment 6 bases; nucleotides outside the gene matches: 7. CDR3 loop: CASSQDVTSGRWKTQYF. CDR3 DNA: TGTGCCAGCAGCCAAGATGTGACTAGCGGGAGGTGGAAGACCCAGTACTTC.

Only a few counts were recorded for this clonotype. This rearrangement joins TRBV4-3 to TRBJ2-4; 7 nucleotides agree with TRBD1. This CDR3 has 15 amino acids. Trimming at V came to 2 bases and at J to 6 bases, leaving 7 bases not matched to a gene. CDR1 and CDR2 from the germline V gene are LGHNA and YSLEER. CDR3 DNA sequence: TGCGCCAGCAGCCAACGCCACCGGACAGGAAACATTCAGTACTTC. Translated: CASSQRHRTGNIQYF.

V gene TRBV20-1 combines with J gene TRBJ2-3; 13 bases align to TRBD2. Germline assignment: CDR1 DFQATT and CDR2 SNEGSKA (reference sequence). The CDR3 length is 16 residues. CDR3 bases: TGCAGCACGGACACGGGGACTAGCGGGGTTACAGATACGCAGTATTTT. It encodes CSTDTGTSGVTDTQYF.

In its sample, this clonotype was seen many times. The rearrangement uses TRBV7-2 and TRBJ2-5; D remains unclear. Germline CDR1 SGHTA, CDR2 FQGNSA. CDR3 size: 12 residues. V dropped 5 bases and J dropped 1 base, with 5 bases sitting between them. The CDR3: CASSRPQETQYF. Here the CDR3 DNA reads TGTGCCAGCAGCCGACCCCAAGAGACCCAGTACTTC.

This clonotype has a count of ten or more. V gene TRBV12-3 or TRBV12-4 combines with J gene TRBJ1-3, with 8 bases fitting TRBD1. V was clipped by 6 bases and J by 3 bases; unmatched bases: 4. The CDR3 loop spans 14 amino acids. The CDR3 region has the DNA TGTGCCAGCAGGACAGGGGCAATTGGAAACACCATATATTTT. Its protein is CASRTGAIGNTIYF.

Ten or more counts support this clonotype. The rearrangement links TRBV4-2 to TRBJ2-5, with TRBD2 identical over 10 bases. V lost 1 base, J lost 5 bases, and 7 bases stayed unmatched. This CDR3 spans 16 amino acids. The germline gives CDR1 LGHNA, CDR2 YNFKEQ. CDR3 protein: CASSQGAGGPGETQYF. CDR3 nucleotide sequence: TGTGCCAGCAGCCAAGGAGCGGGAGGGCCTGGGGAGACCCAGTACTTC.

Ten or more counts support this clonotype. V and J are TRBV5-1 and TRBJ1-1; D gene ambiguous. The V gene lost 4 bases and the J gene lost 0 bases, with 7 bases spanning the gap. Germline CDR1 SGHRS, CDR2 YFSETQ. There are 13 residues in the CDR3. The CDR3 coding sequence is TGCGCCAGCAGCCGGTGGGTGAACACTGAAGCTTTCTTT. This sequence encodes CASSRWVNTEAFF.

The rearrangement joins TRBV27 to TRBJ2-7; D may match TRBD1 or TRBD2 (5 bases each). From germline, CDR1 is MNHEY and CDR2 SMNVEV (reference sequence). The CDR3 contains 14 residues. V gave up 2 bases and J gave up 3 bases, with 11 bases separating them. The CDR3 loop is CASSLRSGHYEQYF. CDR3 DNA sequence: TGTGCCAGCAGTTTACGATCGGGGCACTACGAGCAGTACTTC.

CDR3 loop: CSARPSGGPGLYNEQFF. Written as DNA, the CDR3 is TGCAGTGCTAGGCCCAGCGGGGGGCCTGGACTCTACAATGAGCAGTTCTTC. The chain uses TRBV20-1 and TRBJ2-1, with 9 bases fitting TRBD2. The CDR3 is 17 amino acids. The germline CDR1 and CDR2 sequences are DFQATT and SNEGSKA (reference sequence). The J segment lost 3 bases and the V segment lost 3 bases, leaving 12 bases of the junction unmatched.